The source of this TCR beta chain is a study of tumor-infiltrating lymphocytes in primary liver carcinoma. Synthesis of TCR beta cDNA was carried out from 500 ng total RNA with a constant-region primer. TCR beta libraries came from three nested multiplex PCR rounds using slightly modified ARM-PCR. Running 10 cycles apiece, the first two PCR rounds relied on TRBV1-TRBV30 forward primers together with a C-beta reverse primer. TCRdb reprocessed the multiplex PCR reads via MiXCR and lists one record per CDR3 protein. The sample has 47,000 or so distinct CDR3 sequences, over 65% seen once. V was shortened by 7 bases and J by 2 bases, with 12 bases between the two germline ends. Germline V CDR1 and CDR2: MNHEY, SVGAGI. The CDR3 is 13 amino acids. Ten or more counts support this clonotype. Each 20-30 mg portion of unsorted bulk tissue served as the source for co-extraction of RNA and DNA.

This clonotype was obtained from a man in his forties or fifties with primary liver carcinoma and hepatitis B virus infection. V gene TRBV6-5 combines with J gene TRBJ2-7, with no clear D. Specimen: liver tumor tissue from sampling region 3. Subset: tumor region T3, left-lateral pole. CDR3 sequence (DNA): TGTGCCAGCATGAGCGTAAGAACCTACGAGCAGTACTTC. Amino acids: CASMSVRTYEQYF.